Detailed here is one T cell receptor beta chain. The sample comes from a study of cytomegalovirus exposure and HLA in healthy donors. Germline V gene lookup returns CDR1 PRHDT and CDR2 FYEKMQ (reference sequence). This CDR3 region has 16 residues. With 1 base clipped from V and 5 bases from J, the junction kept 10 bases outside the gene matches. Primers: 60 Vbeta forward and 13 Jbeta reverse. TCRdb keeps only in-frame clones here, not all; method: immunoSEQ multiplex PCR. The sample yields 160,000 or so clones, approximately 80% seen once. This chain links TRBV13 with TRBJ1-2, with 7 bases fitting TRBD1. The clonotype was recovered from a woman aged 45-59 years in good health and CMV-seronegative. The source material was PBMCs. This chain's CDR3 is CASSLVTGAHMYGYTF. The DNA for the CDR3 is TGTGCCAGCAGCTTAGTCACAGGGGCCCACATGTATGGCTACACCTTC.